The 18 T cell receptor beta chains presented below share a single source sample, sequenced in a study of identical twins. MiXCR, run by TCRdb on the 5' RACE reads, gives a single entry per CDR3 protein. The sample lists about 810,000 distinct CDR3 sequences; over 9% were seen once. These same data were also listed under a study on yellow fever vaccine responses in identical twins.

Sequenced: PBMCs. These receptor sequences come from a woman under 30 in good health.

In its sample, this clonotype was seen a few times. The V call is TRBV29-1, the J call TRBJ1-1; weak D call: TRBD1 (5 bases). Trimming stripped 6 bases from V and 6 bases from J, with 11 bases between. Germline V CDR1 and CDR2: SQVTM, ANQGSEA. The CDR3 length is 11 residues. CDR3 amino acids: CSVRDPPEAFF. The CDR3 DNA reads TGCAGCGTACGGGACCCCCCTGAAGCTTTCTTT.

In its sample, this clonotype was seen many times. This chain links TRBV28 with TRBJ2-5, with D perhaps matching TRBD1 or TRBD2 (5 bases each). Germline V lookup: CDR1 MDHEN, CDR2 SYDVKM. V was shortened by 6 bases and J by 2 bases, with 16 bases between the two germline ends. The length of the CDR3 is 15 residues. The CDR3 region has the DNA TGTGCCAGCAGCTACAGTGGGGGAATGCAAGAGACCCAGTACTTC. Amino acids: CASSYSGGMQETQYF.

This clonotype was detected only a few times. The CDR3 is CASSASTDEQYF. The CDR3 region has the DNA TGCGCCAGCAGCGCGAGTACCGACGAGCAGTACTTC. This chain connects TRBV5-1 to TRBJ2-7; no reliable D call. The CDR3 consists of 12 residues. Trimming shortened V by 4 bases and J by 5 bases, and 10 bases separated the two germline ends. Per the germline V gene, CDR1 is SGHRS and CDR2 is YFSETQ.

This clonotype came up a few times. The chain carries TRBV28 and TRBJ1-6; 9 bases map to TRBD1. Germline trimming cut 4 bases from V and 7 bases from J; bases unmatched to any gene: 5. The CDR3 extends over 15 amino acids. CDR1 is MDHEN, CDR2 SYDVKM, per germline. The CDR3 here is CASSSGTGINSPLHF. The CDR3 region has the DNA TGTGCCAGCAGTTCCGGGACAGGGATCAATTCACCCCTCCACTTT. Full variable domain (rest looked up from reference TRBV28 and TRBJ1-6): DVKVTQSSRYLVKRTGEKVFLECVQDMDHENMFWYRQDPGLGLRLIYFSYDVKMKEKGDIPEGYSVSREKKERFSLILESASTNQTSMYLCASSSGTGINSPLHFGNGTRLTVT.

This chain joins TRBV11-2 and TRBJ2-5; D unclear. Germline CDR1 SGHAT, CDR2 FQNNGV. Trimming took off 1 base at V and 3 bases at J, with 9 bases between the two ends. This CDR3 region has 14 residues. The CDR3 sequence is CASSLVWREETQYF. CDR3 DNA sequence: TGTGCCAGCAGCTTAGTGTGGCGAGAAGAGACCCAGTACTTC. The full variable domain, its missing parts supplied by reference TRBV11-2 and TRBJ2-5, is EAGVAQSPRYKIIEKRQSVAFWCNPISGHATLYWYQQILGQGPKLLIQFQNNGVVDDSQLPKDRFSAERLKGVDSTLKIQPAKLEDSAVYLCASSLVWREETQYFGPGTRLLVL.

The V gene is TRBV4-1, the J gene TRBJ1-2; D call uncertain. CDR3 length equals 16 residues. With 3 bases removed from V and 0 bases from J, the gap between germline ends came to 14 bases. Germline V gene data show CDR1 as MGHRA and CDR2 as YSYEKL. The CDR3 DNA reads as TGCGCCAGCAGCCAGCTTATCTCCCTAGCTAACTATGGCTACACCTTC. Its translation is CASSQLISLANYGYTF.

This chain uses TRBV3-1 with TRBJ2-1; 9 positions agree with TRBD2. Germline CDR1 and CDR2: LGHDT and YNNKEL (reference sequence). The CDR3 extends over 15 amino acids. The junction had 6 bases not matched to a gene; V was cut back by 1 base and J by 8 bases. The CDR3 protein is CASSQGGGAADEQFF. The DNA of the CDR3 is TGTGCCAGCAGCCAAGGCGGGGGGGCCGCGGATGAGCAGTTCTTC.

This clonotype has ten or more counts. The rearrangement joins TRBV27 to TRBJ2-6; TRBD1 matches 7 bases. Germline V gene sequence: CDR1 MNHEY, CDR2 SMNVEV (reference sequence). The CDR3 runs to 15 residues. Losses at the gene ends were 8 bases for V and 2 bases for J; bases not matched to a gene: 6. The CDR3 sequence is CASSLQGAGANVLTF. The DNA for the CDR3 is TGTGCCAGCTCACTCCAGGGGGCTGGGGCCAACGTCCTGACTTTC. Variable domain in full (rest from reference TRBV27 and TRBJ2-6): EAQVTQNPRYLITVTGKKLTVTCSQNMNHEYMSWYRQDPGLGLRQIYYSMNVEVTDKGDVPEGYKVSRKEKRNFPLILESPSPNQTSLYFCASSLQGAGANVLTFGAGSRLTVL.

This clonotype has only a few counts. This rearrangement joins TRBV7-9 to TRBJ1-4; the match to TRBD1 covers 7 bases. CDR3 length: 16 amino acids. The germline CDR1 and CDR2 sequences are SEHNR and FQNEAQ (reference sequence). The J segment lost 6 bases and the V segment lost 2 bases, leaving 9 bases of the junction unmatched. Written as DNA, the CDR3 is TGTGCCAGCAGCTTACCCCGACAGGGTTTGGATGAAAAACTGTTTTTT. Residues: CASSLPRQGLDEKLFF.

The sample holds a few counts of this clonotype. The chain recombines TRBV12-3 or TRBV12-4 with TRBJ1-2; D is unresolved. CDR3 length: 14 residues. The ends were cut back, 3 bases at V and 0 bases at J, with 8 bases in the middle. Here the CDR3 reads CASSFGNANYGYTF. The CDR3 region has the DNA TGTGCCAGCAGTTTTGGGAACGCTAACTATGGCTACACCTTC.

The chain uses TRBV28 and TRBJ1-5; D gene uncertain. The CDR3 extends over 14 amino acids. The V and J ends lost 4 bases and 7 bases respectively, with 14 bases between them. From germline, CDR1 is MDHEN and CDR2 SYDVKM. The CDR3 region is CASSSRWVNQPQHF. The CDR3 bases are TGTGCCAGCAGTTCACGGTGGGTGAACCAGCCCCAGCATTTT. Drawing the rest from reference TRBV28 and TRBJ1-5, the complete variable domain is DVKVTQSSRYLVKRTGEKVFLECVQDMDHENMFWYRQDPGLGLRLIYFSYDVKMKEKGDIPEGYSVSREKKERFSLILESASTNQTSMYLCASSSRWVNQPQHFGDGTRLSIL.

This clonotype showed up just a few times. The genes are TRBV7-2 and TRBJ2-5, with 9 nucleotides matching TRBD2. There are 17 residues in the CDR3. Per germline, CDR1 SGHTA and CDR2 FQGNSA. With V trimmed by 0 bases and J by 1 base, 6 bases remained unmatched. CDR3 residues: CASSLAVLAGRQETQYF. CDR3 nucleotides: TGTGCCAGCAGCTTAGCAGTGCTAGCGGGACGCCAAGAGACCCAGTACTTC.

This clonotype came up many times. The V gene is TRBV12-3 or TRBV12-4, the J gene TRBJ2-1; the D is unclear. The V and J ends lost 1 base and 0 bases respectively, with 13 bases between them. The CDR3 runs 17 residues. Written as DNA, the CDR3 is TGTGCCAGCAGTTTAGTCCCCGGTCCAAGCTCCTACAATGAGCAGTTCTTC. This sequence encodes CASSLVPGPSSYNEQFF.

This clonotype was seen more than once but under ten times. The rearrangement joins TRBV11-2 to TRBJ2-3, with TRBD2 matching over 8 bases. Per the germline V gene, CDR1 is SGHAT and CDR2 is FQNNGV. There are 16 residues in the CDR3. With 3 bases clipped from V and 0 bases from J, the junction kept 5 bases outside the gene matches. The DNA for the CDR3 is TGTGCCAGCAGCTTGATTTTAGCGGGGAGCACAGATACGCAGTATTTT. Translating gives CASSLILAGSTDTQYF. The full variable domain, with the rest looked up from reference TRBV11-2 and TRBJ2-3, is EAGVAQSPRYKIIEKRQSVAFWCNPISGHATLYWYQQILGQGPKLLIQFQNNGVVDDSQLPKDRFSAERLKGVDSTLKIQPAKLEDSAVYLCASSLILAGSTDTQYFGPGTRLTVL.

Ten or more counts support this clonotype. The CDR3 region has the DNA TGTGCCAGCAGGGGGGCTGGGTTAGCGGGGAGCTCCTACGAGCAGTACTTC. It is translated as CASRGAGLAGSSYEQYF. V usage is TRBV28 and J usage is TRBJ2-7; 8 nucleotides match TRBD2. After removal of 6 bases from V and 0 bases from J, the junction contained 13 bases not matched to a gene. The CDR3 spans 17 residues. Germline V CDR1 and CDR2: MDHEN, SYDVKM.

The V call is TRBV20-1, the J call TRBJ2-2, with a weak D call TRBD2 (6 bases). The CDR3 runs to 14 residues. Germline V CDR1 and CDR2: DFQATT, SNEGSKA (reference sequence). Trimming pared 3 bases from V and 0 bases from J, leaving 8 bases between. In DNA, the CDR3 is TGCAGTGCTAGCGCTAGCGCGAACACCGGGGAGCTGTTTTTT. Its protein product is CSASASANTGELFF.

This sequence joins TRBV12-3 or TRBV12-4 and TRBJ1-2; perhaps TRBD1 as D (5 bases). The ends were cut back, 5 bases at V and 4 bases at J, with 14 bases in the middle. This CDR3 comprises 14 residues. Here the CDR3 reads CASSGDGLTYGYTF. The DNA of the CDR3 is TGTGCCAGCAGTGGGGACGGACTAACCTATGGCTACACCTTC.

The table lists this clonotype with many counts. The CDR3 DNA follows: TGTGCCAGCAGCTCAGCGGGAGCAGCCTACAATGAGCAGTTCTTC. Translated: CASSSAGAAYNEQFF. The chain recombines TRBV7-3 with TRBJ2-1; 8 bases fit TRBD2. The germline CDR1 and CDR2 sequences are SGHTA and FQGTGA. The V and J ends lost 4 bases and 2 bases, in that order; junction bases with no gene match: 4. This CDR3 is 15 amino acids long.